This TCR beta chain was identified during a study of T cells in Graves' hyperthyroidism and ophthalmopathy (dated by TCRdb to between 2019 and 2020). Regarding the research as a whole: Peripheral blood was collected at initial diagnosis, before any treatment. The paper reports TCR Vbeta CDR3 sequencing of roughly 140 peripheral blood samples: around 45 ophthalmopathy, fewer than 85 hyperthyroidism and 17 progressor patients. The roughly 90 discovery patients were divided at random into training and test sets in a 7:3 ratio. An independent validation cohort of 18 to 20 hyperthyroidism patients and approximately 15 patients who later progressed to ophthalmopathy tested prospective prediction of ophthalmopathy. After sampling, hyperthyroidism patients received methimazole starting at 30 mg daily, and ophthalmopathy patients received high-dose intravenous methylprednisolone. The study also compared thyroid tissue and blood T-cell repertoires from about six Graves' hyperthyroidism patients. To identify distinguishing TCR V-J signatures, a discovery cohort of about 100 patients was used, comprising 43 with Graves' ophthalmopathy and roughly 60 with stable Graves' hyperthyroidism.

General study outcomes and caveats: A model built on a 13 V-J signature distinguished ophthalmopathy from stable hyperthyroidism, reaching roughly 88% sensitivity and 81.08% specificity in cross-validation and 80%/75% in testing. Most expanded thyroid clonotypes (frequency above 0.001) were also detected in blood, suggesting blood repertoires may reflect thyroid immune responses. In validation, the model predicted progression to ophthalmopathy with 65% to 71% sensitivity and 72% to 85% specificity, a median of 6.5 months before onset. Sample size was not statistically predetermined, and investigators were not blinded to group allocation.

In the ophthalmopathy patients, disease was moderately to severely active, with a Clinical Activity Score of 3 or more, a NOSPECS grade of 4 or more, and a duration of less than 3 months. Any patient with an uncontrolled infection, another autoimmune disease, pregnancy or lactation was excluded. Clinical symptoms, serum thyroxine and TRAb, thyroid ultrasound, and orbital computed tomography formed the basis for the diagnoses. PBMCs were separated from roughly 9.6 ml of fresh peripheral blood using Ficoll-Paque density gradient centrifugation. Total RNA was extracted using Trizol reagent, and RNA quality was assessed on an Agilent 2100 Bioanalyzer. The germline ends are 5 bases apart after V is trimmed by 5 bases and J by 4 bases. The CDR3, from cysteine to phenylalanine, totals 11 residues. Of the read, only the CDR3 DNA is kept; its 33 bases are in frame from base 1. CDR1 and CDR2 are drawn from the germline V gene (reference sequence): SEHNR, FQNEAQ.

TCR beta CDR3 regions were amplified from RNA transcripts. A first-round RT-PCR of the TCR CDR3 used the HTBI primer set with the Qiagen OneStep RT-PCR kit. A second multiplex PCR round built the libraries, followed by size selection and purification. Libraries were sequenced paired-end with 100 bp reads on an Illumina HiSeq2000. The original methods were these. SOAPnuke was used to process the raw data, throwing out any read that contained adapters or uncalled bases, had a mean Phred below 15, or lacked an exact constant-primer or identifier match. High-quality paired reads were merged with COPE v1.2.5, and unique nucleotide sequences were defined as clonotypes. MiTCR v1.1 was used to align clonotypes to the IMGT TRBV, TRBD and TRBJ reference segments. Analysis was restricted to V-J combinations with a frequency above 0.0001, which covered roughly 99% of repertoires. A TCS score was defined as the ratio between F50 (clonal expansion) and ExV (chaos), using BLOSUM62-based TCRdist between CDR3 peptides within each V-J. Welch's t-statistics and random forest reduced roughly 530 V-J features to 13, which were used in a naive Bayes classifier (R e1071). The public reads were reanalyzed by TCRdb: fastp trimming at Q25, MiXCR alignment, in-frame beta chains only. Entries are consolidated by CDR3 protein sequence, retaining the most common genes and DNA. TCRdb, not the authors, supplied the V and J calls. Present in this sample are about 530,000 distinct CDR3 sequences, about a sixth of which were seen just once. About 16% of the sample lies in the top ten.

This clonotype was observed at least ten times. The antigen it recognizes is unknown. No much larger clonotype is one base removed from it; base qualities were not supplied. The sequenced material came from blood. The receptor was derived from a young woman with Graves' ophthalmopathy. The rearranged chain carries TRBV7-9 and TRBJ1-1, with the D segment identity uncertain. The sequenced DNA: TGTGCCAGCAGCCACGGCACTGAAGCTTTCTTT. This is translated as CASSHGTEAFF. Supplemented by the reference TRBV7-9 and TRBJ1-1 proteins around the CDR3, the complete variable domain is DTGVSQNPRHKITKRGQNVTFRCDPISEHNRLYWYRQTLGQGPEFLTYFQNEAQLEKSRLLSDRFSAERPKGSFSTLEIQRTEQGDSAMYLCASSHGTEAFFGQGTRLTVV.